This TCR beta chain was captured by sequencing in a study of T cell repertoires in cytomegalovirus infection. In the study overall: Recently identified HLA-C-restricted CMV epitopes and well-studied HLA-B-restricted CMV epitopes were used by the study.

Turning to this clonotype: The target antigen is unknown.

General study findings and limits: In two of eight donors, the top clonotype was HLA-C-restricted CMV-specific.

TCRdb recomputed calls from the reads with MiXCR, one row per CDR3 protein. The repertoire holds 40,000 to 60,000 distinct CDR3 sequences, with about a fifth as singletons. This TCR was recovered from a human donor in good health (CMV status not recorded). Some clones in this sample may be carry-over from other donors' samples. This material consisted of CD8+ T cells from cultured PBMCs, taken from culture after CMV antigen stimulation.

CDR3 coding DNA: TGTGCCAGCAGCTTACAGACAAGGACTATGAGGTTTAAGTACAATGAGCAGTTCTTC. Its protein product is CASSLQTRTMRFKYNEQFF. The rearrangement uses TRBV7-9 and TRBJ2-1; D possibly corresponds to TRBD2 (6 bases). Deletions cut 2 bases from V and 4 bases from J, with 24 bases between. This CDR3 has 19 amino acids. Germline loops: CDR1 SEHNR, CDR2 FQNEAQ (reference sequence).